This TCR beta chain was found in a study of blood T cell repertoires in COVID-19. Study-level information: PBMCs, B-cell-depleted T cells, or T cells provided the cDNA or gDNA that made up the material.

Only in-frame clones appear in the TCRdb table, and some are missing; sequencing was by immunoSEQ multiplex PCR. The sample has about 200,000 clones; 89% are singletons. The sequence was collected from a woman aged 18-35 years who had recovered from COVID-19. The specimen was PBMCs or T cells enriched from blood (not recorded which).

CDR3 amino acids: CARSRRSEGETQYF. CDR3 nucleotides: TGTGCCAGAAGTCGCCGTAGCGAAGGAGAGACCCAGTACTTC. The chain uses TRBV5-3 and TRBJ2-5; TRBD2 might be the D (5 bases). TRBV5-3 is labeled an ORF, and its function is uncertain. The CDR3 has 14 residues. V dropped 5 bases and J dropped 4 bases, with 15 bases sitting between them.